This is a list of T cell receptor beta chains from one sample in a study of metastatic and nonmetastatic thyroid tumors. TCRdb re-called clones from the PCR reads using MiXCR. The repertoire consists of around 50,000 clones, with more than 20% occurring once and the leading ten covering around 3.8%. The sequenced sample consisted of blood. The receptors come from a male donor with papillary thyroid cancer or a benign thyroid nodule (not recorded which). Some clones in this sample may be carry-over from other donors' samples. Both conserved end residues are part of each CDR3. The order of the fields is clone size, J gene, D gene, V gene, CDR3 protein, CDR3 DNA. D genes are given only for firm matches. Expanded clones are given a class, and other clones once, few, many or no size at all.

size: few
J: TRBJ1-3
D: TRBD1
V: TRBV6-5
CDR3: CASSSTGGSGNTIYF
DNA: TGTGCCAGCAGTTCGACAGGGGGCTCTGGAAACACCATATATTTT

size: many
J: TRBJ2-2
D: TRBD1
V: TRBV28
CDR3: CASSQGADTGELFF
DNA: TGTGCCAGCAGTCAGGGGGCGGACACCGGGGAGCTGTTTTTT

size: many
J: TRBJ2-1
D: NA
V: TRBV19
CDR3: CASSIPGALGYNEQFF
DNA: TGTGCCAGTAGTATACCCGGCGCACTGGGTTACAATGAGCAGTTCTTC

size: many
J: TRBJ2-1
D: TRBD2
V: TRBV11-2
CDR3: CASSSSSGSSYNEQFF
DNA: TGTGCCAGCAGCTCGTCTAGCGGGAGCTCCTACAATGAGCAGTTCTTC

size: NA
J: TRBJ1-2
D: NA
V: TRBV30
CDR3: CAWSAGPGYTF
DNA: TGTGCCTGGAGTGCCGGTCCGGGCTACACCTTC

size: many
J: TRBJ1-4
D: NA
V: TRBV15
CDR3: CATSRGASSFPNEKLFF
DNA: TGTGCCACCAGCCGGGGGGCCAGTAGTTTTCCTAATGAAAAACTGTTTTTT

size: NA
J: TRBJ2-5
D: TRBD2
V: TRBV30
CDR3: CAWSMTSGNQETQYF
DNA: TGTGCCTGGAGTATGACTAGCGGGAACCAAGAGACCCAGTACTTC

size: many
J: TRBJ2-1
D: NA
V: TRBV3-1
CDR3: CASSQDLASYNEQFF
DNA: TGTGCCAGCAGCCAAGATCTGGCTTCCTACAATGAGCAGTTCTTC

size: NA
J: TRBJ1-5
D: NA
V: TRBV19
CDR3: CASSIPPLQPQHF
DNA: TGTGCCAGTAGTATACCGCCCCTCCAGCCCCAGCATTTT

size: many
J: TRBJ2-3
D: TRBD2
V: TRBV27
CDR3: CASSLSGAGGFPDTQYF
DNA: TGTGCCAGCAGTTTAAGTGGGGCGGGGGGATTCCCAGATACGCAGTATTTT

size: NA
J: TRBJ2-5
D: NA
V: TRBV11-3
CDR3: CASLRSRAQETQYF
DNA: TGTGCCAGCTTACGATCCAGGGCACAAGAGACCCAGTACTTC

size: medium-sized
J: TRBJ1-6
D: NA
V: TRBV5-1
CDR3: CASSIGRHSPLHF
DNA: TGCGCCAGCAGCATCGGGCGTCATTCACCCCTCCACTTT

size: many
J: TRBJ2-7
D: NA
V: TRBV20-1
CDR3: CSARPRAYEQYF
DNA: TGCAGTGCTAGACCCAGGGCGTACGAGCAGTACTTC

size: many
J: TRBJ2-7
D: TRBD2
V: TRBV6-1
CDR3: CASSERQGLLAGGFYEQYF
DNA: TGTGCCAGCAGTGAACGACAGGGGTTACTAGCGGGGGGTTTCTACGAGCAGTACTTC

size: NA
J: TRBJ1-3
D: NA
V: TRBV28
CDR3: CASSFEQWGSGNTIYF
DNA: TGTGCCAGCAGTTTTGAACAGTGGGGCTCTGGAAACACCATATATTTT

size: few
J: TRBJ2-7
D: NA
V: TRBV6-1
CDR3: CASSESRPGSNEQYF
DNA: TGTGCCAGCAGTGAATCACGACCAGGGTCGAACGAGCAGTACTTC

size: many
J: TRBJ2-1
D: NA
V: TRBV5-4
CDR3: CASRPEGASYNEQFF
DNA: TGTGCCAGCCGGCCGGAGGGGGCGTCCTACAATGAGCAGTTCTTC

size: NA
J: TRBJ2-7
D: NA
V: TRBV2
CDR3: CASSGRGSVEYF
DNA: TGTGCCAGCAGTGGCCGAGGGAGTGTAGAGTACTTC

size: many
J: TRBJ2-5
D: TRBD2
V: TRBV6-2/TRBV6-3
CDR3: CASSYAASGGWETQYF
DNA: TGTGCCAGCAGTTACGCGGCTAGCGGGGGTTGGGAGACCCAGTACTTC

size: NA
J: TRBJ2-1
D: NA
V: TRBV27
CDR3: CASSLGGLGNEQFF
DNA: TGTGCCAGCAGTTTAGGGGGCCTGGGGAATGAGCAGTTCTTC

size: many
J: TRBJ1-1
D: NA
V: TRBV7-9
CDR3: CASGLGPLSQAFF
DNA: TGTGCCAGCGGACTGGGACCCCTCTCTCAAGCTTTCTTT

size: few
J: TRBJ1-6
D: NA
V: TRBV12-3/TRBV12-4
CDR3: CASSLTFGSEFVNSPLHF
DNA: TGTGCCAGCAGCCTCACTTTCGGCTCCGAATTCGTTAATTCACCCCTCCACTTT